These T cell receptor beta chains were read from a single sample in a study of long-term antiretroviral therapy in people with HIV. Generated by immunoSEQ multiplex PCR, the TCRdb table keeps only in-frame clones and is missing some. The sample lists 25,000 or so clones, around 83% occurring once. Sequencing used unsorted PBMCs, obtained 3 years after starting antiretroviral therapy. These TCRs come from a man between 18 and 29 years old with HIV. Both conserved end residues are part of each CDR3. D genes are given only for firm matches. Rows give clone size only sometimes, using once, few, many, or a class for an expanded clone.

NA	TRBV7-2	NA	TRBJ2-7	CASSLLRDYEQYF	TGTGCCAGCAGCTTATTAAGAGACTACGAGCAGTACTTC
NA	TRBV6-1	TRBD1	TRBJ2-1	CASSVNWDRGLDEQFF	TGTGCCAGCAGTGTTAATTGGGACAGGGGCTTGGATGAGCAGTTCTTC
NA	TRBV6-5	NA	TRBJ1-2	CASSSTSLYFGYTF	TGTGCCAGCAGTTCCACAAGTTTGTATTTTGGCTACACCTTC
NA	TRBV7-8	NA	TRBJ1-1	CASSLVRQNTEAFF	TGTGCCAGCAGCTTAGTACGGCAGAACACTGAAGCTTTCTTT
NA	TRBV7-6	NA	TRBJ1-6	CASSLQGEGLNSPLHF	TGTGCCAGCAGCCTACAGGGTGAGGGCCTCAATTCACCCCTCCACTTT
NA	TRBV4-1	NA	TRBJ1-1	CASSPTSFITEAFF	TGCGCCAGCAGCCCCACCTCCTTCATCACTGAAGCTTTCTTT
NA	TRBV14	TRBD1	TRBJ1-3	CASSPSTGADTIYF	TGTGCCAGCAGCCCTTCAACAGGGGCGGACACCATATATTTT
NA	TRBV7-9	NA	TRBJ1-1	CASSPGGYTEAFF	TGTGCCAGCAGCCCTGGAGGATACACTGAAGCTTTCTTT
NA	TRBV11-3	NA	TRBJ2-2	CASTDYRDGGELFF	TGTGCCAGCACCGACTACCGGGACGGCGGGGAGCTGTTTTTT
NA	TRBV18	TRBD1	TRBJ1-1	CASSPPDRRNTEAFF	TGTGCCAGCTCACCCCCGGACAGGCGGAACACTGAAGCTTTCTTT
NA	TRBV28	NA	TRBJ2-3	CASSRAGTYGTDTQYF	TGTGCCAGCAGTCGGGCGGGGACTTATGGTACAGATACGCAGTATTTT
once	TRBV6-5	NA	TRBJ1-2	CASRRLTENYGYTF	TGTGCCAGCAGGAGATTGACTGAGAACTATGGCTACACCTTC
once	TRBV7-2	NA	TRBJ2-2	CASSLWDPRNTGELFF	TGTGCCAGCAGCTTATGGGACCCCAGGAACACCGGGGAGCTGTTTTTT
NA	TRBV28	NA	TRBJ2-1	CASIGGSDEQFF	TGTGCCAGTATAGGAGGGTCGGATGAGCAGTTCTTC
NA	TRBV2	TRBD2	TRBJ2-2	CASSFGGGTNTGELFF	TGTGCCAGCAGTTTTGGCGGGGGAACGAACACCGGGGAGCTGTTTTTT
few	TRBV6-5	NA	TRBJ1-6	CASTSSYNSPLHF	TGTGCCAGCACTAGCTCCTATAATTCACCCCTCCACTTT
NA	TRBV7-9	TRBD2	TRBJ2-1	CASSPLSAGGSYNEQFF	TGTGCCAGCAGCCCCCTCTCAGCGGGGGGCTCCTACAATGAGCAGTTCTTC
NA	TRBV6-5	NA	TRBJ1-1	CASSTRGRPTQAFF	TGTGCCAGCAGTACCCGCGGGCGGCCCACACAAGCTTTCTTT
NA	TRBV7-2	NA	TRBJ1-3	CASSLIPGAGSGNTIYF	TGTGCCAGCAGCCTTATCCCCGGGGCAGGCTCTGGAAACACCATATATTTT
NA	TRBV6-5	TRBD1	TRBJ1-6	CASTHDRDRSPLHF	TGTGCCAGCACACACGACAGGGATAGGTCACCCCTCCACTTT
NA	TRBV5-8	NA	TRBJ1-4	CASSSGGVWTNEKLFF	TGTGCCAGCAGCTCCGGGGGCGTTTGGACTAATGAAAAACTGTTTTTT
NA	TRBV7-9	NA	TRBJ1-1	CASSLRGVAFF	TGTGCCAGCAGCTTAAGAGGGGTAGCTTTCTTT
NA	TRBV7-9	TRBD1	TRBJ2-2	CASSPPDRSNTGELFF	TGTGCCAGCAGCCCCCCGGACAGGTCGAACACCGGGGAGCTGTTTTTT
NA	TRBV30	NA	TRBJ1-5	CAWSEGWAGQPQHF	TGTGCCTGGAGTGAGGGGTGGGCGGGTCAGCCCCAGCATTTT
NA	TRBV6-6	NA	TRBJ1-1	CASSYGSRNTEAFF	TGTGCCAGCAGTTACGGGTCGAGGAACACTGAAGCTTTCTTT